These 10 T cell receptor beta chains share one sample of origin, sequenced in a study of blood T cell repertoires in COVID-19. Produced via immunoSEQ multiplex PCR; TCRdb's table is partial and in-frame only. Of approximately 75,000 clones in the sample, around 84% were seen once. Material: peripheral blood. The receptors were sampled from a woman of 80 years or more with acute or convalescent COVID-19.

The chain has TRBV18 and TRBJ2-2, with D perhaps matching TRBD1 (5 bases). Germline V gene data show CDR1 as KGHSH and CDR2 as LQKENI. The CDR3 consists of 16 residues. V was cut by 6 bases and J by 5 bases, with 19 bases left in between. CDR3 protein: CASSPFPAGATGELFF. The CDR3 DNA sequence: TGTGCCAGCTCCCCGTTTCCCGCTGGGGCTACCGGGGAGCTGTTTTTT.

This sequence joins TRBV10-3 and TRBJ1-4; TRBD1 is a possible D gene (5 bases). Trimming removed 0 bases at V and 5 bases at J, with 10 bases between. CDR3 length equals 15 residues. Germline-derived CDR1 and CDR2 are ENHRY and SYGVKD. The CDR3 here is CAISESGQRNEKLFF. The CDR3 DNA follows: TGTGCCATCAGTGAGTCGGGGCAGAGAAATGAAAAACTGTTTTTT.

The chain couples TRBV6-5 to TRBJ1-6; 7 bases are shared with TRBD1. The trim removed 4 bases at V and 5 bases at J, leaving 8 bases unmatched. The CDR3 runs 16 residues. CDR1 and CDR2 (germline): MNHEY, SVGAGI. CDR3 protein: CASSSAGGTDNSPLHF. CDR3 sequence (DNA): TGTGCCAGCAGTTCGGCGGGGGGGACAGATAATTCACCCCTCCACTTT.

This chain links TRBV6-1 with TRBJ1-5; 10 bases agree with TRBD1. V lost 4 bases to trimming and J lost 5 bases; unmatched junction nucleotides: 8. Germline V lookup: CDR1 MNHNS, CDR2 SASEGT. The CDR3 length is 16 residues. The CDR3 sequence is CASSGTGGRIHQPQHF. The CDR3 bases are TGTGCCAGCAGTGGGACAGGGGGGCGCATCCATCAGCCCCAGCATTTT.

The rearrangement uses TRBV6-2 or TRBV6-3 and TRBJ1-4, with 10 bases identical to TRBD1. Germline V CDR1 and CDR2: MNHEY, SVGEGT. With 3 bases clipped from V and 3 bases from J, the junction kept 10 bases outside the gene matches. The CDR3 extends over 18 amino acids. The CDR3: CASSYNLGQGWSNEKLFF. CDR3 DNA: TGTGCCAGCAGTTATAATTTGGGACAGGGGTGGTCTAATGAAAAACTGTTTTTT.

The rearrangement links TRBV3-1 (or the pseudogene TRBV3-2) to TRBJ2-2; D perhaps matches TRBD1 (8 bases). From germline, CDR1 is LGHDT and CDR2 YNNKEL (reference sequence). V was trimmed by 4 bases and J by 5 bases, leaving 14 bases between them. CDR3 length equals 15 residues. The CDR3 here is CASSLDRGGTGELFF. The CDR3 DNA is TGTGCCAGCAGCCTTGACAGGGGAGGGACCGGGGAGCTGTTTTTT.

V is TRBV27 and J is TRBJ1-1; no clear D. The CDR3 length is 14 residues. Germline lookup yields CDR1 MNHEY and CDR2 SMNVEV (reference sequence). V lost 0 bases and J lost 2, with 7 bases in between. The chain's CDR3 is CASSLSSLNTEAFF. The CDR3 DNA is TGTGCCAGCAGTTTATCATCCTTAAACACTGAAGCTTTCTTT.

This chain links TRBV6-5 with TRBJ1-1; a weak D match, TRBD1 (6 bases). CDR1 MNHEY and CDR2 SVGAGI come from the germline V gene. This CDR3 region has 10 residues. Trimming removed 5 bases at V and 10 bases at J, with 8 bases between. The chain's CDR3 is CASSTGTAFF. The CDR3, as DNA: TGTGCCAGCAGTACAGGGACAGCTTTCTTT.

DNA of the CDR3: TGTGCCAGCAGTGTAGCCAGGGCGGATGGCGGTGAAGCTTTCTTT. It yields the protein CASSVARADGGEAFF. J is TRBJ1-1 and V is TRBV6-1; the D gene is possibly TRBD1 (5 bases). V dropped 4 bases and J dropped 7 bases, with 19 bases sitting between them. This CDR3 is 15 amino acids long. Germline values: CDR1 MNHNS, CDR2 SASEGT.

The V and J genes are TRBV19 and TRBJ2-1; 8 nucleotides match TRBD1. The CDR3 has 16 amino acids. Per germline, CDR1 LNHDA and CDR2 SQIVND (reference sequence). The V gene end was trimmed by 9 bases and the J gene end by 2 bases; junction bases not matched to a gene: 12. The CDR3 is CASQPVDRVAYNEQFF. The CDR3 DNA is TGTGCCAGCCAGCCAGTGGACAGGGTAGCCTACAATGAGCAGTTCTTC.